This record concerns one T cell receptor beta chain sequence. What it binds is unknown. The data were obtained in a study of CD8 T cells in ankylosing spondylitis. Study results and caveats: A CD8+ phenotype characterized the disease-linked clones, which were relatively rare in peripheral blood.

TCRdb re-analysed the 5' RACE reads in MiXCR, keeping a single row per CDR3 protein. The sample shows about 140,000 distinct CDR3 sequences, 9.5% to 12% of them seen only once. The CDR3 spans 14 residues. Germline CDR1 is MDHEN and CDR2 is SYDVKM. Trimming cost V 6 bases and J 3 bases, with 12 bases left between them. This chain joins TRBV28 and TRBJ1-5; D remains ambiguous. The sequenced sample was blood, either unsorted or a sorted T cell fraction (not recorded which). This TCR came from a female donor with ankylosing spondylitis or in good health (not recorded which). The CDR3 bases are TGTGCCAGCAGCCCCGACAAGAACAATCAGCCCCAGCATTTT. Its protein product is CASSPDKNNQPQHF.